The clone carrying this TCR beta chain was observed a few times. The data are from a study of T cells of healthy individuals. TCRdb reanalysed the 5' RACE reads using MiXCR and keeps one entry per CDR3 protein. Here the sample spans approximately 100,000 distinct CDR3 sequences, 15% to 20% being singletons. The TCR originated in a human donor in good health.

CDR3 DNA: TGTGCCAGCAGTTTTCTAGCGGGGGGCCACTCGAGCACAGATACGCAGTATTTT. It translates to CASSFLAGGHSSTDTQYF. This sequence joins TRBV28 and TRBJ2-3; 11 positions agree with TRBD2. CDR3 size: 18 residues. J lost 0 bases, V lost 3 bases, and 8 bases had no gene match. CDR1 MDHEN and CDR2 SYDVKM come from the germline V gene. The full variable domain, its missing parts supplied by reference TRBV28 and TRBJ2-3, is DVKVTQSSRYLVKRTGEKVFLECVQDMDHENMFWYRQDPGLGLRLIYFSYDVKMKEKGDIPEGYSVSREKKERFSLILESASTNQTSMYLCASSFLAGGHSSTDTQYFGPGTRLTVL.